This TCR beta chain derives from a study of spatial heterogeneity in lung cancer. Study context: Mean representation of each unique TCR and UMI combination in the raw reads exceeded 8.5 occurrences.

Unique molecular identifiers, one per molecule, were present on every TCR cDNA molecule. One entry per CDR3 protein, called by TCRdb with MiXCR from the 5' RACE reads. This repertoire shows 4,000 or so distinct CDR3 sequences, around 32% found once; its top ten account for about 34%. This sample's time point: sample taken at primary tumor resection. Unsorted whole RNA samples from tumor, nontumor lung or frozen PBMC were sequenced. A total of approximately 69 untreated early-stage non-small cell lung cancer patients served as donors. This CDR3 has 13 amino acids. The V gene lost 6 bases and the J gene lost 2 bases, with 9 bases spanning the gap. Study observations and caveats: More often at tumor resection than at routine follow-up, ubiquitous expanded tumor TCRs were detected in the blood.

This clonotype occurred a few times. Antigen specificity is unknown. Since the library was made to target alpha chains, this beta chain is a stray read and its abundance is not meaningful. Material: PBMCs, obtained at surgery. The chain carries TRBV12-3 or TRBV12-4 and TRBJ2-3; no firm D call. The receptor was derived from a male donor with early-stage non-small cell lung cancer. This CDR3 reads CASSRMSTDTQYF. Here the CDR3 DNA reads TGTGCCAGCAGCCGCATGTCCACAGATACGCAGTATTTT.